This T cell receptor (beta chain) was found in a study of blood T cell repertoires in COVID-19. About the research overall: Some COVID-19 samples were acute and others convalescent; all came from the United States, Italy and Spain.

Germline V gives CDR1 SGHRS, CDR2 YFSETQ. The V and J ends lost 0 bases and 6 bases respectively, with 6 bases between them. The CDR3 totals 13 residues. Sequencing was performed with immunoSEQ multiplex PCR; in TCRdb, only in-frame clones are kept and a portion is missing. The table includes around 200,000 clones, around 83% detected once. The source is a man aged 50 to 59 with active or convalescent COVID-19. The chain links TRBV5-1 to TRBJ2-2; D remains unclear. Sequenced: peripheral blood. CDR3 amino acids: CASSLELSGELFF. The CDR3 nucleotides are TGCGCCAGCAGCTTGGAACTATCCGGGGAGCTGTTTTTT.